The present T cell receptor (beta chain) was sequenced within a study of cytomegalovirus exposure and HLA in healthy donors. CDR1 is DFQATT, CDR2 SNEGSKA, per germline (reference sequence). V gave up 6 bases and J gave up 3 bases, with 8 bases separating them. The length of the CDR3 is 11 residues. In the PCR, 60 Vbeta and 13 Jbeta primers were used. The protocol was immunoSEQ multiplex PCR, while the TCRdb copy is restricted to in-frame clones and leaves out a portion. The sample includes 160,000 or so clones, 80% to 90% of them seen just once. Sequenced: PBMCs. The TCR originated in a man between 18 and 29 years old in good health and CMV-seronegative. The chain is built from TRBV20-1 and TRBJ1-1; D gene uncertain. CDR3 region: CSAGLDTEAFF. DNA for the CDR3: TGCAGTGCAGGACTGGACACTGAAGCTTTCTTT.